Below, one T cell receptor (beta chain) is given with its context. Its antigen is still unknown. Germline values: CDR1 SGHTA, CDR2 FQGNSA. This CDR3 has 16 residues. V was trimmed by 3 bases and J by 5 bases, leaving 19 bases between them. The data were obtained in a study of T cell responses to AZD1222 COVID-19 vaccine. TCRdb's table, derived via immunoSEQ multiplex PCR, lists solely in-frame clones and lacks some. The repertoire consists of around 170,000 clones, with approximately 91% occurring once and the leading ten covering approximately 1.9%. Study observations and caveats: All repertoire sampling was performed exclusively after the peak T cell response. When two AZD1222 doses had been given, Spike-specific TCR breadth and depth rose.

Researchers grouped second doses given at about 4 or about 12 weeks into one pool. The sample was peripheral blood, taken 28 days after the second AZD1222 dose. The chain couples TRBV7-2 to TRBJ2-5, with D possibly TRBD2 on 6 matching bases. The sequence came from an adult who received the AZD1222 COVID-19 vaccine. The CDR3 sequence: CASSLSVGLGRETQYF. CDR3 in DNA: TGTGCCAGCAGCTTGTCCGTGGGTCTGGGGAGGGAGACCCAGTACTTC.